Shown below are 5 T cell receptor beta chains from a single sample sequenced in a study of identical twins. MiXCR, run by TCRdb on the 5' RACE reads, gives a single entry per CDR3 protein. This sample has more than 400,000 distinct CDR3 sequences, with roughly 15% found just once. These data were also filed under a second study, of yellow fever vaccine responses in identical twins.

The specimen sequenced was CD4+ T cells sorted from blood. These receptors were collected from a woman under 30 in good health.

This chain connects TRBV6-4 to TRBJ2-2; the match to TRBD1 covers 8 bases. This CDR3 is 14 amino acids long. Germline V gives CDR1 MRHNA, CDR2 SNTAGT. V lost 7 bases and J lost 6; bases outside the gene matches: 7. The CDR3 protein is CASTPDRGSGELFF. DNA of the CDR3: TGTGCCAGCACCCCCGACAGGGGATCCGGGGAGCTGTTTTTT.

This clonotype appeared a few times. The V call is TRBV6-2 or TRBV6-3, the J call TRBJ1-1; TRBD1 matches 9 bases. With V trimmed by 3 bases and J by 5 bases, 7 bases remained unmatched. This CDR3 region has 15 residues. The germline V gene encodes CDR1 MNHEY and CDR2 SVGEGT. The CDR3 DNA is TGTGCCAGCAGTTATCGACAGGGGGTCGGGACTGAAGCTTTCTTT. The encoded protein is CASSYRQGVGTEAFF.

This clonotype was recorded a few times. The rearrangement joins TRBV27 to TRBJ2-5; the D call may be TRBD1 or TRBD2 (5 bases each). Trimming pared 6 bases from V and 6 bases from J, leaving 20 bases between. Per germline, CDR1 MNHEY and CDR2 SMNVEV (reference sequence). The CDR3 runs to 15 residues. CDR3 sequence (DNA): TGTGCCAGCAGACCTAGGGGTGGGGACCTTCAGACCCAGTACTTC. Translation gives CASRPRGGDLQTQYF.

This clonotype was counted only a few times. The CDR3 spells CASSPQGDGELFF. Here the CDR3 DNA reads TGTGCCAGCAGCCCCCAGGGAGACGGGGAGCTGTTTTTT. The chain joins TRBV7-9 to TRBJ2-2; TRBD1 or TRBD2 may be the D gene (5 bases each). Germline CDR1 reads SEHNR; CDR2 reads FQNEAQ (reference sequence). This CDR3 contains 13 residues. V shed 5 bases and J shed 7 bases, with 11 bases lying between them.

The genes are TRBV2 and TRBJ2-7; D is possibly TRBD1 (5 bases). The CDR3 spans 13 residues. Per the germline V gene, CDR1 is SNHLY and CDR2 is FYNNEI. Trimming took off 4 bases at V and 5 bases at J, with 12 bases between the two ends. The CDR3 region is CASSVTQGNEQYV. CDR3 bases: TGTGCCAGCAGTGTCACCCAGGGTAACGAGCAGTACGTC.